This T cell receptor (beta chain) was obtained from a study of T cells after yellow fever vaccination. Broader study findings: Although the secondary response was weaker, it peaked faster, at day 5 versus 15. Detected again after the booster were most primary-vaccination clones, at 96% CD4 and 88% CD8.

V gave up 4 bases and J gave up 5 bases; unmatched junction bases: 17. This CDR3 has 17 residues. Germline V gene data show CDR1 as LGHDT and CDR2 as YNNKEL (reference sequence). The sample holds a few counts of this clonotype. Its target is unknown. Via MiXCR, TCRdb re-called the 5' RACE reads, giving one row per CDR3 protein. This sample has 200,000 to 300,000 distinct CDR3 sequences, with 6.5% to 7.5% found just once. The material sequenced was CD4+ T cells sorted from PBMCs, taken on the day of the yellow fever booster vaccination. The chain combines TRBV3-1 with TRBJ2-7; 7 nucleotides agree with TRBD2. This receptor was taken from a young man who received the YFV17D yellow fever vaccine. CDR3 amino acids: CASSRFTGAGDTHEQYF. CDR3 nucleotides: TGTGCCAGCAGCCGCTTTACTGGGGCGGGAGATACCCACGAGCAGTACTTC.